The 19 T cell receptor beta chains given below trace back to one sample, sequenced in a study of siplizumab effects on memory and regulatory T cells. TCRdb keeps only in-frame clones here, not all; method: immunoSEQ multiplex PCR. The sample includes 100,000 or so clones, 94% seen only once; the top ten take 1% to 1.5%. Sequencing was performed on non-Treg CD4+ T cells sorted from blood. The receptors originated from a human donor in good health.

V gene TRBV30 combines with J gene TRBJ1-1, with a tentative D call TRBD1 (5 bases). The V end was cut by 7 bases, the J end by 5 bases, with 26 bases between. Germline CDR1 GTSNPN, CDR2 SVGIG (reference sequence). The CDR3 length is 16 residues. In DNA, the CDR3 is TGTGCCTCCACAACGGGGAGGAGGGGAGGTAGGACTGAAGCTTTCTTT. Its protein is CASTTGRRGGRTEAFF. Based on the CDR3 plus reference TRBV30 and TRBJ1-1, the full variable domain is SQTIHQWPATLVQPVGSPLSLECTVEGTSNPNLYWYRQAAGRGLQLLFYSVGIGQISSEVPQNLSASRPQDRQFILSSKKLLLSDSGFYLCASTTGRRGGRTEAFFGQGTRLTVV.

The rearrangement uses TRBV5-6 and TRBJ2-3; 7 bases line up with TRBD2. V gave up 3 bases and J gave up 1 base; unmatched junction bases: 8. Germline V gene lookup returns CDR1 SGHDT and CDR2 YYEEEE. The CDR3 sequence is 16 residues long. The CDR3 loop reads CASSSPWLAGTDTQYF. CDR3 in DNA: TGTGCCAGCAGCTCCCCCTGGCTAGCGGGCACAGATACGCAGTATTTT.

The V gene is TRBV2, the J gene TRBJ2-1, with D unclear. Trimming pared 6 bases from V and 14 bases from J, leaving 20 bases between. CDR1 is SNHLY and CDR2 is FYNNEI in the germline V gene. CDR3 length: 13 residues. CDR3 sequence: CASRDDALFYEFF. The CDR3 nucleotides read TGTGCCAGCAGAGATGACGCCCTTTTTTATGAGTTCTTC.

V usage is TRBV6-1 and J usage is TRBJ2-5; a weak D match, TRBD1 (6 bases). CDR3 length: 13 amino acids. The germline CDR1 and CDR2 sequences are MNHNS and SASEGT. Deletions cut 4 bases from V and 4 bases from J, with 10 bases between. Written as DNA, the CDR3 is TGTGCCAGCAGTGCGGCAGGGGTAGAGACCCAGTACTTC. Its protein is CASSAAGVETQYF.

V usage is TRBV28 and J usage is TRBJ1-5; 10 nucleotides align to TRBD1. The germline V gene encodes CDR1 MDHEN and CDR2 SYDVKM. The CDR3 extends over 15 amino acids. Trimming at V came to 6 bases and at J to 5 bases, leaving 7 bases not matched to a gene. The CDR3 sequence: CASSTGQGNDQPQHF. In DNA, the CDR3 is TGTGCCAGCAGCACGGGACAGGGGAACGATCAGCCCCAGCATTTT.

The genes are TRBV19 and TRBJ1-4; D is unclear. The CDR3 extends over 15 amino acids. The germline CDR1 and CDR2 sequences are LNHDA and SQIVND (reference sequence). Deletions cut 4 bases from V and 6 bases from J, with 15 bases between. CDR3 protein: CASSKREMRDEKLFF. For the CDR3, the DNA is TGTGCCAGTAGTAAAAGGGAGATGCGGGATGAAAAACTGTTTTTT.

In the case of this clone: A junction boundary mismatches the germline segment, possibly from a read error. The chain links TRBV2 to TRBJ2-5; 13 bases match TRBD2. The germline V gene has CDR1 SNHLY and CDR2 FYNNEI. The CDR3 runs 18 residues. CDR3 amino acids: CASSRLAGGTGGQEIQYF. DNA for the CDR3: TGTGCCAGCAGTCGACTAGCGGGAGGAACAGGAGGACAAGAGATCCAGTACTTC.

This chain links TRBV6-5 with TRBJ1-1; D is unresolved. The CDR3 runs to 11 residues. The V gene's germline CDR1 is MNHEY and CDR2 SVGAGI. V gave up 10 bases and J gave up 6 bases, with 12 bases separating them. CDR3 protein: CATSGLAEAFF. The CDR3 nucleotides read TGTGCCACCTCCGGTTTGGCTGAAGCTTTCTTT.

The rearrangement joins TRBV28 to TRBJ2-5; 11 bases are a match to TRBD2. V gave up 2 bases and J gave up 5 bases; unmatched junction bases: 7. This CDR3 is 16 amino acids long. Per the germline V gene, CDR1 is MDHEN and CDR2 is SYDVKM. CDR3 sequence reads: CASSLPRTSGRETQYF. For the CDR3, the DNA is TGTGCCAGCAGTTTACCAAGGACTAGCGGGCGGGAGACCCAGTACTTC.

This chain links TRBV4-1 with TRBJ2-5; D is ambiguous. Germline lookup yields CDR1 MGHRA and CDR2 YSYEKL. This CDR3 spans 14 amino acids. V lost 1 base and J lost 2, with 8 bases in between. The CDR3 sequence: CASSQGDTQETQYF. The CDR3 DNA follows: TGCGCCAGCAGCCAAGGGGATACACAAGAGACCCAGTACTTC.

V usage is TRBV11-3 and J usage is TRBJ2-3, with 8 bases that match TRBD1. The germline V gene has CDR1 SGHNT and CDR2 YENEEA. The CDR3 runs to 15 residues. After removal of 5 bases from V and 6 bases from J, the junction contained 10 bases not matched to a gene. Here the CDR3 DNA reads TGTGCCAGCAGCGCTCGACAGGGGCGAGGTGATACGCAGTATTTT. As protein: CASSARQGRGDTQYF.

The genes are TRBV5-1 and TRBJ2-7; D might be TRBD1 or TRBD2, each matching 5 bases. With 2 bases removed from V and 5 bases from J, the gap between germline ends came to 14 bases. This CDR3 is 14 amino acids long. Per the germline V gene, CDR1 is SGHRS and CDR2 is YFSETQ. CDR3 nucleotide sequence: TGCGCCAGCAGCTTCGCGCCCGAGGGGAACGAGCAGTACTTC. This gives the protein CASSFAPEGNEQYF.

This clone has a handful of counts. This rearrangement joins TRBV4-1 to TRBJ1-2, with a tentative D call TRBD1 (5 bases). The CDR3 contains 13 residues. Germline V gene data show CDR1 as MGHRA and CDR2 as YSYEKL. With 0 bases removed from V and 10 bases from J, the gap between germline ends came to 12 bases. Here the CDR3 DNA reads TGCGCCAGCAGCCAAGACGAACAGGCCCCCTACACCTTC. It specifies CASSQDEQAPYTF.

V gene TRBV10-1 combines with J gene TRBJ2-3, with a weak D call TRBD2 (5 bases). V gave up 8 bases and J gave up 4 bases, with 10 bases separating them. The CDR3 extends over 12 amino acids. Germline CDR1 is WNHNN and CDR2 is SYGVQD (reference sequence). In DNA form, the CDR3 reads TGCGCCAGCGGGAGAGGACCAGATACGCAGTATTTT. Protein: CASGRGPDTQYF.

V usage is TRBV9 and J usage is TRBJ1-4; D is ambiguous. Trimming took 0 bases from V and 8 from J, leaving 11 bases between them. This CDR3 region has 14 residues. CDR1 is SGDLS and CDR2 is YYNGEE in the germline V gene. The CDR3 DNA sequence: TGTGCCAGCAGCGTAGGACCGAGAAAGGAAAAACTGTTTTTT. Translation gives CASSVGPRKEKLFF.

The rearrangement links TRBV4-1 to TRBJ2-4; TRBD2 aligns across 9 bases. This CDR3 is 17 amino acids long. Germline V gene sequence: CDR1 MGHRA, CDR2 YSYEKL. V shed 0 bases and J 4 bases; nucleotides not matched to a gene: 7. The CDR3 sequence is CASSQDMGSGRKNIQYF. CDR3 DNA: TGCGCCAGCAGCCAAGATATGGGTAGCGGGAGAAAAAACATTCAGTACTTC.

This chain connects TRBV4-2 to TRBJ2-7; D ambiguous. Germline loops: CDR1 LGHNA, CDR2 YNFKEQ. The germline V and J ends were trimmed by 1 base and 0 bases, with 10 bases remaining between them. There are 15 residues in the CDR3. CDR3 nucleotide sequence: TGTGCCAGCAGCCAAGGGAACGCAGACTCCTACGAGCAGTACTTC. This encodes CASSQGNADSYEQYF.

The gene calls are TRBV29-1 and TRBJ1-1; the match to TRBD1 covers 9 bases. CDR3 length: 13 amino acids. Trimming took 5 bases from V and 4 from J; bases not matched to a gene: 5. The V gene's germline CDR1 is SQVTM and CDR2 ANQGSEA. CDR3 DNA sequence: TGCAGCGTTTCCTTGACAGGGGGCACTGAAGCTTTCTTT. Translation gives CSVSLTGGTEAFF.

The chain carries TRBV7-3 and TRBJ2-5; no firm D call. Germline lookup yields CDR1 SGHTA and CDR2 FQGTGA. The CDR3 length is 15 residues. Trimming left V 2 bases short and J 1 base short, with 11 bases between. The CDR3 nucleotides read TGTGCCAGCAGCTTAGAGGTAGGCAGCCAAGAGACCCAGTACTTC. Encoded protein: CASSLEVGSQETQYF.